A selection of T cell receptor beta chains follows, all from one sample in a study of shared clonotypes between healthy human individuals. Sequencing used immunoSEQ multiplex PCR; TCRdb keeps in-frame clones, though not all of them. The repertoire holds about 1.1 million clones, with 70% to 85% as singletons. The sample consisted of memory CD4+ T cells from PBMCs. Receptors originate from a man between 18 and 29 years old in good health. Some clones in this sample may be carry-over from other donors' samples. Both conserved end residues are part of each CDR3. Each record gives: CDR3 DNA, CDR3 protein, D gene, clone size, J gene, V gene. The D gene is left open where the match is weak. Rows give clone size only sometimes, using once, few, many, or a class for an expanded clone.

CDR3nt: TGTGCCAGCAGTCCTCTGGTCTGGTCGGGCTCTGGAAACACCATATATTTT
CDR3aa: CASSPLVWSGSGNTIYF
d_gene: .
abundance: .
j_gene: TRBJ1-3
v_gene: TRBV7-2

CDR3nt: TGTGCCAGCAGCTCAATTAGCGGGAGGGCAGGAGAGACCCAGTACTTC
CDR3aa: CASSSISGRAGETQYF
d_gene: TRBD2
abundance: .
j_gene: TRBJ2-5
v_gene: TRBV11-1

CDR3nt: TGTGCCAGCAGTGTTGAGGGCCTCTCAGATACGCAGTATTTT
CDR3aa: CASSVEGLSDTQYF
d_gene: .
abundance: few
j_gene: TRBJ2-3
v_gene: TRBV2

CDR3nt: TGTGCCAGCAGTGAGAGTAGCGGGCGCACAGATACGCAGTATTTT
CDR3aa: CASSESSGRTDTQYF
d_gene: TRBD2
abundance: .
j_gene: TRBJ2-3
v_gene: TRBV2

CDR3nt: TGTGCCAGCAGGGGGACGGGACAGGGAAACATTCAGTACTTC
CDR3aa: CASRGTGQGNIQYF
d_gene: TRBD1
abundance: .
j_gene: TRBJ2-4
v_gene: TRBV28

CDR3nt: TGTGCCAGCAGCATTAGCGGGGGAACGACCGGGGAGCTGTTTTTT
CDR3aa: CASSISGGTTGELFF
d_gene: TRBD2
abundance: .
j_gene: TRBJ2-2
v_gene: TRBV7-3

CDR3nt: TGTGCCAGCAGCCAAGATGCACCCGGGGGGCAGGCTCAGCCCCAGCATTTT
CDR3aa: CASSQDAPGGQAQPQHF
d_gene: .
abundance: .
j_gene: TRBJ1-5
v_gene: TRBV4-2

CDR3nt: TGTGCCAGCAGCGTAGGGGGGCGGAGCGCTGAAAAACTGTTTTTT
CDR3aa: CASSVGGRSAEKLFF
d_gene: .
abundance: .
j_gene: TRBJ1-4
v_gene: TRBV9

CDR3nt: TGTGCCAGCAGCGCCAGGAACACCTATGGCTACACCTTC
CDR3aa: CASSARNTYGYTF
d_gene: .
abundance: few
j_gene: TRBJ1-2
v_gene: TRBV13

CDR3nt: TGTGCCAGCAGTGAAGGTCGGGCGAACACTGAAGCTTTCTTT
CDR3aa: CASSEGRANTEAFF
d_gene: .
abundance: .
j_gene: TRBJ1-1
v_gene: TRBV25-1

CDR3nt: TGTGCCAGCACGGTCCAGGACAGGGCTTCCGAGCAGTACTTC
CDR3aa: CASTVQDRASEQYF
d_gene: TRBD1
abundance: .
j_gene: TRBJ2-7
v_gene: TRBV6-1

CDR3nt: TGTGCCAGCTCAACTGGGACATTCGACATTCAGTACTTC
CDR3aa: CASSTGTFDIQYF
d_gene: .
abundance: .
j_gene: TRBJ2-4
v_gene: TRBV18

CDR3nt: TGTGCCAGCAGTCAGGGCGGGAGGAGCTCCTACGAGCAGTACTTC
CDR3aa: CASSQGGRSSYEQYF
d_gene: TRBD2
abundance: .
j_gene: TRBJ2-7
v_gene: TRBV28

CDR3nt: TGTGCCAGCAGCTTAAGACTAGCGGCTCATAGCACAGATACGCAGTATTTT
CDR3aa: CASSLRLAAHSTDTQYF
d_gene: TRBD2
abundance: .
j_gene: TRBJ2-3
v_gene: TRBV7-3

CDR3nt: TGTGCCAGCGGCCGGGACAGGGCTAGCAATCAGCCCCAGCATTTT
CDR3aa: CASGRDRASNQPQHF
d_gene: TRBD1
abundance: .
j_gene: TRBJ1-5
v_gene: TRBV6-1